A selection of T cell receptor beta chains follows, all from one sample in a study of blood T cells in healthy people across ages. TCRdb independently ran MiXCR on the 5' RACE reads; one entry per CDR3 protein. This sample has approximately 1,700,000 distinct CDR3 sequences, with approximately 39% found just once. The sample comprised blood. The receptors were sampled from a human donor in good health. The CDR3 runs from the conserved cysteine through the conserved F or W. The D gene is left open where the match is weak. Part of the rows lack a size; the others show once, few, many or a class for expanded clones.

d_gene	v_gene	len	abundance	j_gene	CDR3nt	CDR3aa
TRBD1	TRBV6-2/TRBV6-3	18	-	TRBJ1-2	TGTCCCAGCAGTTACCCCTCGTTCGTTGGGACAGCAAACTATGGCTACACCTTC	CPSSYPSFVGTANYGYTF
TRBD1	TRBV7-2	15	-	TRBJ1-2	TGTGCCAGCAGCGTTACAGGGGGCGTTAACTATGGCTACACCTTC	CASSVTGGVNYGYTF
-	TRBV7-8	16	-	TRBJ2-3	TGTGCCAGCAGCTTAAGGGAAGACAGTAGCACAGATACGCAGTATTTT	CASSLREDSSTDTQYF
-	TRBV5-5	13	-	TRBJ1-5	TGTGCCAGCAGCTTGTTAATCAGGCAGCCCCAGCATTTT	CASSLLIRQPQHF
-	TRBV9	12	-	TRBJ2-3	TGTGCCAGCAGCGTCCAGGGATATACGCAGTATTTT	CASSVQGYTQYF
-	TRBV29-1	12	-	TRBJ1-1	TGCAGCGCCATTGGCGGGAACACTGAAGCTTTCTTT	CSAIGGNTEAFF
TRBD1	TRBV18	18	-	TRBJ1-5	TGTGCCAGCTCACCACCCAGGGGACAGGGGGCTTTAAGTCAGCCCCAGCATTTT	CASSPPRGQGALSQPQHF
-	TRBV9	15	-	TRBJ1-1	TGTGCCAGCAGCTCCTCCGGGACACTAGGTGGTGAAGCTTTCTTT	CASSSSGTLGGEAFF
TRBD2	TRBV20-1	14	few	TRBJ2-1	TGCAGTGCTAGAGATCAAGCGGGGGTGAATGAGCAGTTCTTC	CSARDQAGVNEQFF
-	TRBV5-4	13	-	TRBJ1-2	TGTGCCAGCAGCTTCTTTGGGATCGGGGGCTACACCTTC	CASSFFGIGGYTF
-	TRBV2	13	-	TRBJ1-5	TGTGCCAGCCTGGCCGGGGTCAATCAGCCCCAGCATTTT	CASLAGVNQPQHF
-	TRBV27	12	once	TRBJ1-6	TGTGCCAGCAGTTTATACGGCTCACCCCTCCACTTT	CASSLYGSPLHF
-	TRBV29-1	13	few	TRBJ1-2	TGCAGCGTTGTCGGCCGCTTCAACCATGGCTACACCTTC	CSVVGRFNHGYTF
TRBD1	TRBV7-3	15	-	TRBJ2-1	TGTGCCAGCAGCACCCGGACAGGGCGTTTCAATGAGCAGTTCTTC	CASSTRTGRFNEQFF
TRBD1	TRBV6-2/TRBV6-3	14	-	TRBJ1-5	TGTGCCAGCAGTCGACAGGGGCCGGGATCGCCCCAGCATTTT	CASSRQGPGSPQHF
TRBD1	TRBV20-1	15	-	TRBJ1-5	TGCAGTGCTAGAGATCAGGGACAGGCTGTTCAGCCCCAGCATTTT	CSARDQGQAVQPQHF
-	TRBV15	13	-	TRBJ1-2	TGTGCCACCAGCAAAGAGAGGGTAGGTGGCTACACCTTC	CATSKERVGGYTF
-	TRBV24-1	13	few	TRBJ2-3	TGTGCCACCAGTTCGACAGTCACAGATACGCAGTATTTT	CATSSTVTDTQYF
TRBD1	TRBV4-1	15	-	TRBJ2-7	TGCGCCAGCAGCCAACAGGGGGTTTCTACCTACGAGCAGTACTTC	CASSQQGVSTYEQYF
-	TRBV19	13	-	TRBJ1-2	TGTGCCAGTAGTATGGTACAGGGAGGTGGCTACACCTTC	CASSMVQGGGYTF
-	TRBV29-1	15	-	TRBJ2-1	TGCAGCGTTGTTTCTACCCGGAGCTCCTACAATGAGCAGTTCTTC	CSVVSTRSSYNEQFF
-	TRBV9	12	few	TRBJ2-3	TGTGCCAGCAGCCGGGGGACCAATGAGCAGTATTTT	CASSRGTNEQYF
TRBD2	TRBV7-2	18	-	TRBJ2-3	TGTGCCAGCAGTCCCTTCAGCGGGGGGCTAGTGGGTAAGGATACGCAGTATTTT	CASSPFSGGLVGKDTQYF
-	TRBV4-1	15	few	TRBJ1-2	TGCGCCAGCAGCCAAGAATCCAGAAGTTACTATGGCTACACCTTC	CASSQESRSYYGYTF
-	TRBV12-3/TRBV12-4	14	few	TRBJ2-6	TGTGCCAGCAGCATAAGGCCTGGGGCCAACGTCCTGACTTTC	CASSIRPGANVLTF
TRBD1	TRBV9	17	-	TRBJ2-3	TGTGCCAGCAGCCGAACCACGGGACAGGGATACGAGGATACGCAGTATTTT	CASSRTTGQGYEDTQYF
-	TRBV20-1	14	-	TRBJ2-1	TGCAGTGCTGTTCCGGGCCACTCGGGCTACGAGCAGTTCTTC	CSAVPGHSGYEQFF
-	TRBV11-2	16	-	TRBJ2-7	TGTGCCAGCAGCCTCCCCCCCTGGCTAAGCAGCTACGAGCAGTACTTC	CASSLPPWLSSYEQYF
TRBD1	TRBV5-1	16	-	TRBJ2-1	TGCGCCAGCAGCTTGTCCGAGACAGGGGCATACAATGAGCAGTTCTTC	CASSLSETGAYNEQFF
-	TRBV10-3	14	-	TRBJ2-1	TGTGCCATCTCCTCGGGACACTCCTACAATGAGCAGTTCTTC	CAISSGHSYNEQFF
TRBD1	TRBV15	16	-	TRBJ1-5	TGTGCCACCAGCAGAAGACCGGACAGGGGTAGGGAGCCCCAGCATTTT	CATSRRPDRGREPQHF
-	TRBV20-1	13	-	TRBJ2-3	TGCAGTGCTCTTCTGCGGGCCCTTAATACGCAGTATTTT	CSALLRALNTQYF
-	TRBV13	15	few	TRBJ2-1	TGTGCCAGCACCCCGACAGGGAGGACCTACAATGAGCAGTTCTTC	CASTPTGRTYNEQFF
TRBD1	TRBV12-3/TRBV12-4	14	few	TRBJ1-2	TGTGCCAGCAGTCGACAGGGGCATATCGGGGGCTACACCTTC	CASSRQGHIGGYTF
TRBD1	TRBV12-3/TRBV12-4	13	few	TRBJ2-4	TGTGCCAGCAGTTTAAAGGGGGCTAGCATTCAGTACTTC	CASSLKGASIQYF
TRBD1	TRBV7-3	15	-	TRBJ2-3	TGTGCCAGCAGCTACGACAGGGCTAGCACAGATACGCAGTATTTT	CASSYDRASTDTQYF
TRBD1	TRBV7-8	16	-	TRBJ2-1	TGTGCCAGCAGCTTACCCGGGACAGGGGGCTACAATGAGCGGTTCTTC	CASSLPGTGGYNERFF
-	TRBV29-1	13	-	TRBJ1-2	TGCAGCGTTCCCGACAGTCCTAAAAATGGCTACACCTTC	CSVPDSPKNGYTF
-	TRBV18	13	few	TRBJ2-1	TGTGCCAGCTCACCAAACGGTTACAATGAGCAGTTCTTC	CASSPNGYNEQFF
TRBD1	TRBV20-1	14	-	TRBJ1-3	TGCAGTGCTGGAGGGACAGGGACTGGAAACACCATATATTTT	CSAGGTGTGNTIYF
TRBD2	TRBV9	15	few	TRBJ2-1	TGTGCCAGCAGCCCGCGGGGGGAAACCTACAATGAGCAGTTCTTC	CASSPRGETYNEQFF
-	TRBV6-2/TRBV6-3	13	-	TRBJ2-1	TGTGCCAGCAGATTTATCGGGGGAAATGAGCAGTTCTTC	CASRFIGGNEQFF
-	TRBV20-1	11	-	TRBJ2-3	TGCAGTGCTACCCACAGAGATACGCAGTATTTT	CSATHRDTQYF